Following are 27 T cell receptor beta chains from one sample sequenced in a study of cytomegalovirus exposure and HLA in healthy donors listed by TCRdb under 2017. The method behind the library was the immunoSEQ multiplex PCR assay. The multiplex PCR relied on a mix of 60 forward primers for TCR Vbeta segments and 13 reverse primers for TCR Jbeta segments. Here the immuneACCESS table is served through TCRdb, limited to in-frame sequences with V and J called. Missing clones are a known gap in these copies; in checked studies unresolved V genes cover under half, and the rest lacks a known reason. A total of approximately 150,000 clones appear in this sample, approximately 76% of them only once. Of the sample, over 1.5% falls within the top ten clones. Input material: PBMCs. The receptor source for this set is a man aged 35 to 55 in good health and CMV-seronegative.

The chain joins TRBV5-6 to TRBJ2-7; D is ambiguous. The CDR3 loop spans 11 amino acids. Per germline, CDR1 SGHDT and CDR2 YYEEEE. The germline V and J ends were trimmed by 4 bases and 6 bases, with 8 bases remaining between them. The CDR3 is CASSLSGEQYF. The CDR3 bases are TGTGCCAGCAGCCTCAGTGGCGAGCAGTACTTC.

CDR3 bases: TGTGCCACCAGCAGAGATCAACTAGCGGGACCTCTAGCCAAAAACATTCAGTACTTC. Protein: CATSRDQLAGPLAKNIQYF. This chain uses TRBV15 with TRBJ2-4; 10 bases agree with TRBD2. The germline gives CDR1 LNHNV, CDR2 YYDKDF (reference sequence). J was trimmed by 0 bases and V by 0 bases; bases with no gene match: 8. The length of the CDR3 is 19 residues.

V usage is TRBV7-9 and J usage is TRBJ1-3; D may be TRBD1 (6 bases). V lost 2 bases, J lost 0 bases, and 11 bases lay in between. The CDR3 has 16 residues. Per germline, CDR1 SEHNR and CDR2 FQNEAQ (reference sequence). CDR3 in amino acids: CASSLNEQGSGNTIYF. CDR3 nucleotides: TGTGCCAGCAGCTTAAATGAACAGGGCTCTGGAAACACCATATATTTT.

The chain carries TRBV6-4 and TRBJ2-1; D is possibly TRBD2 (6 bases). The V gene lost 3 bases and the J gene lost 7 bases, with 16 bases spanning the gap. Per the germline V gene, CDR1 is MRHNA and CDR2 is SNTAGT. The CDR3 is made up of 15 amino acids. DNA for the CDR3: TGTGCCAGCAGTGAGGCTCAGGAGGGTGGAAATGAGCAGTTCTTC. This codes for CASSEAQEGGNEQFF.

Concerning this clone: The DNA is omitted, as the CDR3 cannot be located on it reliably, and the CDR3 follows TCRdb's listing. The chain joins TRBV21-1 to TRBJ2-7; TRBD2, the D gene given by the table, was not confirmed from the DNA. TRBV21-1 is listed as a pseudogene. Including both end residues, the CDR3 is 16 amino acids long. The CDR3 sequence: CASTWGGGAGFGEQYF.

The chain combines TRBV19 with TRBJ1-5; tentatively, D is TRBD1 (5 bases). Germline V gene data show CDR1 as LNHDA and CDR2 as SQIVND (reference sequence). V was pared by 3 bases and J by 3 bases, with 15 bases between. This CDR3 is 16 amino acids long. The CDR3 DNA follows: TGTGCCAGTAGTATGTCCCCCGGAGGGGCCAATCAGCCCCAGCATTTT. Its translation is CASSMSPGGANQPQHF.

This chain joins TRBV2 and TRBJ2-5, with 11 bases lining up with TRBD2. This CDR3 contains 16 residues. The germline V gene encodes CDR1 SNHLY and CDR2 FYNNEI. Unmatched junction bases numbered 5, after V lost 1 base and J lost 4 bases. This CDR3 reads CASSEGVAGGPETQYF. The DNA for the CDR3 is TGTGCCAGCAGTGAAGGCGTAGCGGGAGGGCCAGAGACCCAGTACTTC.

V is TRBV7-8 and J is TRBJ2-7; 13 nucleotides match TRBD2. This CDR3 has 16 amino acids. Trimming cost V 1 base and J 3 bases; bases outside gene matches: 3. The germline gives CDR1 SGHVS, CDR2 FQNEAQ. The CDR3 loop is CASSLEGLAGFYEQYF. The DNA for the CDR3 is TGTGCCAGCAGCTTAGAGGGACTAGCGGGATTCTACGAGCAGTACTTC.

This clone appeared a few times. The J gene is TRBJ1-5, the V gene TRBV7-8; 10 bases align to TRBD1. Per the germline V gene, CDR1 is SGHVS and CDR2 is FQNEAQ. The CDR3 contains 18 residues. The V segment lost 2 bases and the J segment 4 bases; nucleotides outside the gene matches: 11. The CDR3 is CASSLLRDRGNVNQPQHF. CDR3 coding DNA: TGTGCCAGCAGCTTACTCCGGGACAGGGGTAATGTGAATCAGCCCCAGCATTTT.

This clone was observed a single time. The chain uses TRBV28 and TRBJ2-5; 9 bases agree with TRBD2. Germline CDR1 and CDR2: MDHEN and SYDVKM. This CDR3 region has 14 residues. V was pared by 5 bases and J by 5 bases, with 6 bases of the junction left unmatched. CDR3 residues: CASSGSGRGETQYF. CDR3 DNA: TGTGCCAGCAGTGGTAGCGGGAGAGGGGAGACCCAGTACTTC.

The J gene is TRBJ1-3, the V gene TRBV5-4; 8 bases map to TRBD1. Germline values: CDR1 SGHNT, CDR2 YYREEE (reference sequence). This CDR3 region has 15 residues. Losses at the gene ends were 4 bases for V and 0 bases for J; bases not matched to a gene: 3. The CDR3 spells CASSLGTGSGNTIYF. The CDR3, as DNA: TGTGCCAGCAGCCTGGGGACAGGCTCTGGAAACACCATATATTTT.

The V call is TRBV7-9, the J call TRBJ2-7; no definite D call. The CDR3 runs to 13 residues. Trimming shortened V by 5 bases and J by 5 bases, and 13 bases separated the two germline ends. Germline values: CDR1 SEHNR, CDR2 FQNEAQ (reference sequence). In DNA, the CDR3 is TGTGCCAGCAGCCCAAGTTTGGCAGACGAGCAGTACTTC. This gives the protein CASSPSLADEQYF.

V gene TRBV30 combines with J gene TRBJ1-5; 7 nucleotides align to TRBD1. The junction had 5 bases not matched to a gene; V was cut back by 2 bases and J by 1 base. The CDR3 consists of 15 residues. The germline V gene has CDR1 GTSNPN and CDR2 SVGIG (reference sequence). In DNA, the CDR3 is TGTGCCTGGAGTCGACAGGGCTTGAGCAATCAGCCCCAGCATTTT. Its translation: CAWSRQGLSNQPQHF.

V and J are TRBV11-3 and TRBJ2-3; D unclear. Germline values: CDR1 SGHNT, CDR2 YENEEA. This CDR3 has 13 residues. The ends were cut back, 0 bases at V and 3 bases at J, with 4 bases in the middle. CDR3 nucleotide sequence: TGTGCCAGCAGCTTAGATTATACAGATACGCAGTATTTT. Residues: CASSLDYTDTQYF. Complete variable domain (other parts from reference TRBV11-3 and TRBJ2-3): EAGVVQSPRYKIIEKKQPVAFWCNPISGHNTLYWYLQNLGQGPELLIRYENEEAVDDSQLPKDRFSAERLKGVDSTLKIQPAELGDSAVYLCASSLDYTDTQYFGPGTRLTVL.

The chain joins TRBV30 to TRBJ1-2; 9 nucleotides match TRBD1. This CDR3 region has 15 residues. After removal of 1 base from V and 4 bases from J, the junction contained 7 bases not matched to a gene. CDR1 is GTSNPN, CDR2 SVGIG, per germline (reference sequence). DNA for the CDR3: TGTGCCTGGAGTGGGGGACAGGGCTCTCGCTATGGCTACACCTTC. Translation: CAWSGGQGSRYGYTF. The variable domain in full, with the rest retrieved from reference TRBV30 and TRBJ1-2, is SQTIHQWPATLVQPVGSPLSLECTVEGTSNPNLYWYRQAAGRGLQLLFYSVGIGQISSEVPQNLSASRPQDRQFILSSKKLLLSDSGFYLCAWSGGQGSRYGYTFGSGTRLTVV.

V gene TRBV27 combines with J gene TRBJ1-1; 7 nucleotides agree with TRBD1. The CDR3 runs 13 residues. Germline assignment: CDR1 MNHEY and CDR2 SMNVEV (reference sequence). J lost 4 bases, V lost 6 bases, and 5 bases had no gene match. CDR3 amino acids: CASRAGGATEAFF. For the CDR3, the DNA is TGTGCCAGCAGGGCAGGGGGAGCCACTGAAGCTTTCTTT.

CDR3 region: CASSKGQGNEQFF. In nucleotides, the CDR3 is TGTGCCAGCAGTAAGGGACAGGGGAATGAGCAGTTCTTC. This chain uses TRBV6-5 with TRBJ2-1, with TRBD1 identical over 10 bases. J was trimmed by 7 bases and V by 5 bases; bases with no gene match: 2. The CDR3 is made up of 13 amino acids. From germline, CDR1 is MNHEY and CDR2 SVGAGI.

This clone was seen more than once but under ten times. V usage is TRBV19 and J usage is TRBJ1-1; D uncertain. The CDR3 runs to 13 residues. The V and J ends lost 1 base and 7 bases respectively, with 10 bases between them. The germline gives CDR1 LNHDA, CDR2 SQIVND (reference sequence). The CDR3 region has the DNA TGTGCCAGTAGTATAGCGGGGAGGAATGAAGCTTTCTTT. Translation gives CASSIAGRNEAFF.

This chain links TRBV13 with TRBJ2-4; D unresolved. V was cut by 6 bases and J by 3 bases, with 9 bases left in between. In germline, CDR1 is PRHDT, CDR2 FYEKMQ (reference sequence). CDR3 size: 13 residues. The CDR3 nucleotides are TGTGCCAGCAGTGAGGAAGACAAAAACATTCAGTACTTC. Amino acid sequence: CASSEEDKNIQYF. The variable domain in full, with the rest retrieved from reference TRBV13 and TRBJ2-4, is AAGVIQSPRHLIKEKRETATLKCYPIPRHDTVYWYQQGPGQDPQFLISFYEKMQSDKGSIPDRFSAQQFSDYHSELNMSSLELGDSALYFCASSEEDKNIQYFGAGTRLSVL.

V usage is TRBV13 and J usage is TRBJ2-5; TRBD2 agrees at 9 bases. This CDR3 is 12 amino acids long. J was trimmed by 7 bases and V by 4 bases; bases with no gene match: 1. Germline CDR1 PRHDT, CDR2 FYEKMQ (reference sequence). In nucleotides, the CDR3 is TGTGCCAGCAGCTCGACTAGCGGGACCCAGTACTTC. It translates to CASSSTSGTQYF. Complete variable domain (other parts from reference TRBV13 and TRBJ2-5): AAGVIQSPRHLIKEKRETATLKCYPIPRHDTVYWYQQGPGQDPQFLISFYEKMQSDKGSIPDRFSAQQFSDYHSELNMSSLELGDSALYFCASSSTSGTQYFGPGTRLLVL.

The genes are TRBV27 and TRBJ2-1, with TRBD2 matching 9 bases. Germline V gene sequence: CDR1 MNHEY, CDR2 SMNVEV (reference sequence). Losses at the gene ends were 1 base for V and 6 bases for J; bases not matched to a gene: 7. This CDR3 comprises 16 residues. The CDR3 DNA reads TGTGCCAGCAGTTTATGGGCGGGGGGGCCCGGCAATGAGCAGTTCTTC. Translated: CASSLWAGGPGNEQFF.

The chain joins TRBV5-4 to TRBJ2-7, with D hard to call. Germline CDR1 is SGHNT and CDR2 is YYREEE (reference sequence). CDR3 length: 14 amino acids. V lost 4 bases to trimming and J lost 0 bases, with 11 bases between them. The CDR3 bases are TGTGCCAGCAGCGGCATCGGAGCCTCCTACGAGCAGTACTTC. Translated: CASSGIGASYEQYF.

The chain's CDR3 is CASSLDPGSTGELFF. In DNA, the CDR3 is TGTGCCAGCAGCTTAGACCCGGGATCCACCGGGGAGCTGTTTTTT. The J gene is TRBJ2-2, the V gene TRBV7-9; TRBD2 is a possible D gene (5 bases). The CDR3 length is 15 residues. The ends were cut back, 1 base at V and 4 bases at J, with 10 bases in the middle. Germline values: CDR1 SEHNR, CDR2 FQNEAQ (reference sequence).

The V and J genes are TRBV20-1 and TRBJ2-5; possibly TRBD2 for D (6 bases). The CDR3 is 11 residues long. CDR1 is DFQATT, CDR2 SNEGSKA, per germline (reference sequence). The V and J ends lost 7 bases and 13 bases respectively, with 19 bases between them. CDR3 sequence (DNA): TGCAGTGGTAGGGGACGGGAGTGGGGGTACTTC. Residues: CSGRGREWGYF.

This clone was detected only a few times. The genes are TRBV6-4 and TRBJ2-3; tentative D call: TRBD1 (6 bases). Trimming removed 3 bases at V and 3 bases at J, with 10 bases between. Germline V gene data show CDR1 as MRHNA and CDR2 as SNTAGT. The CDR3 has 14 amino acids. The CDR3 coding sequence is TGTGCCAGCAGTGAAGGGCAGGGGACAGATACGCAGTATTTT. Translation gives CASSEGQGTDTQYF.

This clone was counted only a few times. This chain uses TRBV10-1 with TRBJ1-2, with TRBD1 as a possible D gene (5 bases). The length of the CDR3 is 15 residues. The V gene lost 3 bases and the J gene lost 7 bases, with 18 bases spanning the gap. Germline loops: CDR1 WNHNN, CDR2 SYGVQD (reference sequence). DNA for the CDR3: TGCGCCAGCAGTGATATATTCAGGGATCTGAGTGGCTACACCTTC. It encodes CASSDIFRDLSGYTF.

The chain is built from TRBV28 and TRBJ1-6; 7 positions match TRBD1. V shed 3 bases, J shed 7 bases, and the junction held 0 bases outside the gene matches. Looked up from germline, CDR1 is MDHEN and CDR2 is SYDVKM. The CDR3 contains 13 residues. CDR3 in amino acids: CASSLTGNSPLHF. In nucleotides, the CDR3 is TGTGCCAGCAGTTTGACAGGGAATTCACCCCTCCACTTT.